There are a few counts of the clone carrying this T cell receptor (beta chain). Its target is unknown. Production of TCR cDNA was by 5'RACE template switching, which also added a universal primer site and UMIs. TCRdb re-called the 5' RACE reads with MiXCR, one entry per CDR3 protein. The table records 450,000 to 550,000 distinct CDR3 sequences, 21% of them present only once. This sample was included in a study of T cells after yellow fever vaccination. Overall study findings and caveats: Most clones from primary vaccination were detected again post-booster (just under 97% CD4, 88% CD8).

This CDR3 region has 15 residues. In germline, CDR1 is DFQATT, CDR2 SNEGSKA (reference sequence). Trimming took 3 bases from V and 4 from J; bases not matched to a gene: 8. Sequencing used PBMCs, obtained roughly 23 days after the first yellow fever vaccination. The receptor was isolated from a man aged 18 to 30 who received the YFV17D yellow fever vaccine. The rearrangement links TRBV20-1 to TRBJ2-1, with 8 bases aligning to TRBD2. The CDR3 spells CSASSERGIYNEQFF. CDR3 DNA sequence: TGCAGTGCTAGCTCTGAGCGGGGGATTTACAATGAGCAGTTCTTC.